Shown below are 23 T cell receptor beta chains from a single sample sequenced in a study of cytomegalovirus exposure and HLA in healthy donors. PCR was performed using 60 Vbeta and 13 Jbeta primers. Sequencing was performed with immunoSEQ multiplex PCR; in TCRdb, only in-frame clones are kept and a portion is missing. The sample records some 160,000 clones, 80% to 90% being singletons. The sample comprised PBMCs. These receptor sequences come from a man aged 25-40 years in good health and CMV-seropositive.

This clone was detected only once. V is TRBV4-1 and J is TRBJ2-1; TRBD2 agrees at 12 bases. This CDR3 is built from 17 residues. Germline V gives CDR1 MGHRA, CDR2 YSYEKL. The V segment lost 1 base and the J segment 5 bases; nucleotides outside the gene matches: 6. CDR3 loop: CASSQAPLAGGNNEQFF. The CDR3, as DNA: TGCGCCAGCAGCCAAGCCCCCCTAGCGGGAGGGAACAATGAGCAGTTCTTC.

This chain links TRBV11-2 with TRBJ2-7, with 9 bases lining up with TRBD2. The germline CDR1 and CDR2 sequences are SGHAT and FQNNGV. The CDR3 is 16 amino acids. With V trimmed by 3 bases and J by 3 bases, 9 bases remained unmatched. In DNA, the CDR3 is TGTGCCAGCAGCTTCCCAATTAGCGGGAGCCTCTACGAGCAGTACTTC. Translated: CASSFPISGSLYEQYF. The variable domain in full, with the rest retrieved from reference TRBV11-2 and TRBJ2-7, is EAGVAQSPRYKIIEKRQSVAFWCNPISGHATLYWYQQILGQGPKLLIQFQNNGVVDDSQLPKDRFSAERLKGVDSTLKIQPAKLEDSAVYLCASSFPISGSLYEQYFGPGTRLTVT.

This clone was seen once. This sequence joins TRBV19 and TRBJ1-1; a possible D gene is TRBD1 (5 bases). The germline gives CDR1 LNHDA, CDR2 SQIVND (reference sequence). Trimming took 2 bases from V and 5 from J, leaving 9 bases between them. The CDR3 contains 13 residues. Here the CDR3 DNA reads TGTGCCAGTAGTATACTAAGGGGAACTGAAGCTTTCTTT. Translation: CASSILRGTEAFF.

The chain recombines TRBV16 with TRBJ1-4; D might be TRBD1 (5 bases). The germline V gene encodes CDR1 KGHSY and CDR2 FQNENV. CDR3 length: 15 residues. The V end was cut by 5 bases, the J end by 1 base, with 11 bases between. The CDR3 spells CASSNTGLTNEKLFF. CDR3 DNA sequence: TGTGCCAGCAGCAACACAGGTTTAACTAATGAAAAACTGTTTTTT.

The rearrangement joins TRBV7-2 to TRBJ1-6; no clear D gene. Trimming removed 1 base at V and 6 bases at J, with 10 bases between. This CDR3 is 15 amino acids long. Germline V lookup: CDR1 SGHTA, CDR2 FQGNSA. As DNA, the CDR3 is TGTGCCAGCAGCTTAGGGTTTCAGTCTAATTCACCCCTCCACTTT. Protein product: CASSLGFQSNSPLHF. Based on the CDR3 plus reference TRBV7-2 and TRBJ1-6, the full variable domain is GAGVSQSPSNKVTEKGKDVELRCDPISGHTALYWYRQSLGQGLEFLIYFQGNSAPDKSGLPSDRFSAERTGGSVSTLTIQRTQQEDSAVYLCASSLGFQSNSPLHFGNGTRLTVT.

The chain's CDR3 is CASSPSGRNAEQFF. The DNA for the CDR3 is TGTGCCAGCAGCCCAAGCGGGAGAAATGCTGAGCAGTTCTTC. The rearrangement uses TRBV7-9 and TRBJ2-1; TRBD2 matches at 8 bases. Losses at the gene ends were 5 bases for V and 9 bases for J; bases not matched to a gene: 9. This CDR3 comprises 14 residues. The V gene's germline CDR1 is SEHNR and CDR2 FQNEAQ (reference sequence).

The chain recombines TRBV23-1 with TRBJ2-7; 7 bases fit TRBD1. TRBV23-1 is assigned to the ORF class and has an uncertain function. Trimming took 6 bases from V and 6 from J; bases not matched to a gene: 17. CDR3 size: 16 residues. The chain's CDR3 is CASRRERGLTGSEQYV. For the CDR3, the DNA is TGCGCCAGCAGAAGAGAAAGGGGTCTGACAGGGTCCGAGCAGTACGTC.

This clone was observed a single time. This sequence joins TRBV19 and TRBJ2-7; perhaps TRBD1 as D (6 bases). CDR3 size: 16 residues. Trimming left V 6 bases short and J 1 base short, with 19 bases between. Germline lookup yields CDR1 LNHDA and CDR2 SQIVND (reference sequence). CDR3 nucleotide sequence: TGTGCCAGTAGCATAAGACAGGCAGAAGCTTCCTACGAGCAGTACTTC. It specifies CASSIRQAEASYEQYF.

J is TRBJ2-7 and V is TRBV5-5; a weak D match, TRBD1 (5 bases). Trimming removed 4 bases at V and 4 bases at J, with 15 bases between. Per the germline V gene, CDR1 is SGHKS and CDR2 is YYEKEE (reference sequence). There are 14 residues in the CDR3. CDR3 in DNA: TGTGCCAGCAGCCGTGACAGCTTGCTATACGAGCAGTACGTC. It encodes CASSRDSLLYEQYV.

The chain is built from TRBV11-3 and TRBJ1-1; 8 bases are a match to TRBD1. Germline lookup yields CDR1 SGHNT and CDR2 YENEEA. The CDR3 is 15 amino acids. The ends lost 4 bases at V and 3 bases at J; junction bases unmatched: 7. This CDR3 is CASSSRDRRHTEAFF. CDR3 DNA sequence: TGTGCCAGCAGCTCCCGGGACAGGCGTCACACTGAAGCTTTCTTT.

Concerning this clone: Germline is not matched at one junction end, which may reflect a read error. The chain carries TRBV7-7 and TRBJ1-2, with 7 nucleotides matching TRBD1. The CDR3 totals 13 residues. CDR1 is SSHAT, CDR2 FNYEAQ, per germline (reference sequence). The CDR3 nucleotides are TGTGCTAGCAGACTTACAGGGGAAGATGGCTACACCTTC. It codes for CASRLTGEDGYTF.

The genes are TRBV19 and TRBJ2-3, with 7 bases fitting TRBD2. Trimming cost V 7 bases and J 4 bases; bases outside gene matches: 8. The CDR3 is 14 amino acids. Germline values: CDR1 LNHDA, CDR2 SQIVND (reference sequence). The chain's CDR3 is CASTGGSRPDTQYF. The CDR3 region has the DNA TGTGCCAGTACAGGCGGGAGTCGGCCAGATACGCAGTATTTT.

The chain links TRBV19 to TRBJ2-1; no definite D call. This CDR3 has 13 amino acids. Germline V gene data show CDR1 as LNHDA and CDR2 as SQIVND (reference sequence). Trimming stripped 5 bases from V and 4 bases from J, with 9 bases between. CDR3 bases: TGTGCCAGTAGTCTAGGTAATTACAATGAGCAGTTCTTC. This sequence encodes CASSLGNYNEQFF. The whole variable domain, remainder taken from reference TRBV19 and TRBJ2-1, is DGGITQSPKYLFRKEGQNVTLSCEQNLNHDAMYWYRQDPGQGLRLIYYSQIVNDFQKGDIAEGYSVSREKKESFPLTVTSAQKNPTAFYLCASSLGNYNEQFFGPGTRLTVL.

The rearrangement links TRBV7-2 to TRBJ2-3; 7 bases are a match to TRBD1. The germline gives CDR1 SGHTA, CDR2 FQGNSA. The CDR3 runs to 14 residues. V dropped 2 bases and J dropped 6; count of bases not matched to a gene: 5. The CDR3 loop reads CASSLYWDSDTQYF. The CDR3 DNA reads as TGTGCCAGCAGCTTATATTGGGACAGCGATACGCAGTATTTT.

There are a few counts of this clone. The chain recombines TRBV11-3 with TRBJ2-1, with TRBD2 matching 11 bases. The J segment lost 9 bases and the V segment lost 5 bases, leaving 9 bases of the junction unmatched. The CDR3 has 15 residues. Looked up from germline, CDR1 is SGHNT and CDR2 is YENEEA. The CDR3 sequence: CASSTSLAGGVEQFF. Here the CDR3 DNA reads TGTGCCAGCAGCACATCCCTAGCGGGAGGCGTTGAGCAGTTCTTC.

The J gene is TRBJ1-1, the V gene TRBV10-3; D is undetermined. The length of the CDR3 is 11 residues. Looked up from germline, CDR1 is ENHRY and CDR2 is SYGVKD. The V and J ends lost 2 bases and 5 bases respectively, with 3 bases between them. CDR3 loop: CAISEHTEAFF. Here the CDR3 DNA reads TGTGCCATCAGTGAGCATACTGAAGCTTTCTTT.

The rearrangement joins TRBV5-6 to TRBJ1-3, with D tentatively TRBD1 (5 bases). CDR3 size: 16 residues. CDR1 and CDR2 (germline): SGHDT, YYEEEE. Trimming pared 5 bases from V and 2 bases from J, leaving 17 bases between. CDR3 sequence (DNA): TGTGCCAGCAGTATGACTGCGGGAGGGGCTGGAAACACCATATATTTT. Translation gives CASSMTAGGAGNTIYF.

This clone has only one observation. The CDR3 coding sequence is TGCGCCAGCAGCCAAGTATTCGACAGGGTCGGACGGCAAGAGACCCAGTACTTC. Its protein product is CASSQVFDRVGRQETQYF. This chain joins TRBV4-3 and TRBJ2-5, with 7 nucleotides matching TRBD1. This CDR3 is 18 amino acids long. The V segment lost 1 base and the J segment 2 bases; nucleotides outside the gene matches: 13. CDR1 LGHNA and CDR2 YSLEER come from the germline V gene.

J is TRBJ2-1 and V is TRBV9; tentatively, D is TRBD2 (7 bases). The CDR3 loop spans 15 amino acids. V lost 4 bases and J lost 4, with 15 bases in between. The germline V gene encodes CDR1 SGDLS and CDR2 YYNGEE. CDR3 DNA sequence: TGTGCCAGCAGCCCAGGGGCTAGCGGTTACAATGAGCAGTTCTTC. Translated: CASSPGASGYNEQFF.

The chain has TRBV14 and TRBJ2-1; perhaps TRBD1 as D (6 bases). V was clipped by 6 bases and J by 10 bases, with 16 bases between them. Germline-derived CDR1 and CDR2 are SGHDN and FVKESK. The CDR3 is 13 residues long. The DNA of the CDR3 is TGTGCCAGCAGTCCAGGGGTTTGGAGCGAGCAGTTCTTC. This translates into CASSPGVWSEQFF.

On this clone itself: Germline is not matched at one junction end, which may reflect a read error. This chain links TRBV7-9 with TRBJ2-5; the match to TRBD2 covers 8 bases. Germline V gene lookup returns CDR1 SEHNR and CDR2 FQNEAQ (reference sequence). The CDR3 extends over 13 amino acids. The CDR3 nucleotides read TGTTCCAGCAGCTCCGGGAGGGAAGAGACCCAGTACTTC. Encoded protein: CSSSSGREETQYF.

This rearrangement joins TRBV19 to TRBJ2-3; D might be TRBD2 (5 bases). The germline V gene has CDR1 LNHDA and CDR2 SQIVND (reference sequence). The CDR3 contains 14 residues. V shed 5 bases and J shed 4 bases, with 13 bases lying between them. In DNA form, the CDR3 reads TGTGCCAGTAGTCGAACCTCGAGGGCAGATACGCAGTATTTT. As protein: CASSRTSRADTQYF.

The chain employs TRBV10-3 and TRBJ2-1; TRBD2 aligns across 11 bases. The CDR3 is 16 residues long. Trimming removed 2 bases from V and 9 bases from J; junction bases left unmatched: 9. Germline V CDR1 and CDR2: ENHRY, SYGVKD. CDR3 nucleotides: TGTGCCATCAGTGAGCCGACTAGCGGGAAAAGGGGTGAGCAGTTCTTC. This encodes CAISEPTSGKRGEQFF.